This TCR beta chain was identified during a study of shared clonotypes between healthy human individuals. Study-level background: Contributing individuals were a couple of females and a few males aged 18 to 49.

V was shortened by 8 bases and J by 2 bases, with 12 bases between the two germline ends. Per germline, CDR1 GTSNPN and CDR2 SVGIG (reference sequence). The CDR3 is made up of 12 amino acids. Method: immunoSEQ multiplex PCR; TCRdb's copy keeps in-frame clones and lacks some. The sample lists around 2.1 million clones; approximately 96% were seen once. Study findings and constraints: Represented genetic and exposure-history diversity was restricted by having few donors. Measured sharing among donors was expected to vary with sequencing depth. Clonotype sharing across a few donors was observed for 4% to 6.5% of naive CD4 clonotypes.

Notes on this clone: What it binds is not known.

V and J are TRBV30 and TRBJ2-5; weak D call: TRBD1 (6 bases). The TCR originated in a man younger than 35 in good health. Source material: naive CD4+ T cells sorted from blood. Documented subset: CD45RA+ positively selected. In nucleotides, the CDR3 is TGTGCCGGAGACAGGAATCAAGAGACCCAGTACTTC. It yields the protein CAGDRNQETQYF.